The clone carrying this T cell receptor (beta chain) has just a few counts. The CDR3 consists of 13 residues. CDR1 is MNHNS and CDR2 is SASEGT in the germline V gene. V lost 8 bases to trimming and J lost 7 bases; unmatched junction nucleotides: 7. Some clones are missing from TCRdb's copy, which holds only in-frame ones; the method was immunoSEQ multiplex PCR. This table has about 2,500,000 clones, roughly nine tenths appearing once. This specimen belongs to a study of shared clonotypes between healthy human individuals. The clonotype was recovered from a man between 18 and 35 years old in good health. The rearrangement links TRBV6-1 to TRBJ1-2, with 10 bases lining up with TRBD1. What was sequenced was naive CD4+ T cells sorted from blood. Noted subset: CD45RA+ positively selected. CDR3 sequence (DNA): TGTGCCAGCCGAAGACAGGGGGCGGGTGGCTACACCTTC. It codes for CASRRQGAGGYTF.